This entry concerns a single T cell receptor beta chain. This record belongs to a study of blood T cell dynamics during melanoma immunotherapy. Study background: Metastatic melanoma patients received first-line pembrolizumab or nivolumab plus ipilimumab.

Sequenced by immunoSEQ multiplex PCR; TCRdb stores in-frame clones only, minus some. The sample yields over 8,000 clones, about 88% seen once. V was clipped by 6 bases and J by 4 bases, with 19 bases between them. This CDR3 has 15 residues. In germline, CDR1 is SGHNT, CDR2 YYREEE (reference sequence). The sample's time point: pre-treatment baseline. The chain joins TRBV5-4 to TRBJ1-2; D remains ambiguous. The sequencing here drew on blood, taken from a patient treated with checkpoint blockade. This receptor was identified in a human donor with melanoma. The CDR3 protein is CASNLYEVRGYGYTF. In DNA, the CDR3 is TGTGCCAGCAACCTATATGAGGTTCGGGGCTATGGCTACACCTTC.